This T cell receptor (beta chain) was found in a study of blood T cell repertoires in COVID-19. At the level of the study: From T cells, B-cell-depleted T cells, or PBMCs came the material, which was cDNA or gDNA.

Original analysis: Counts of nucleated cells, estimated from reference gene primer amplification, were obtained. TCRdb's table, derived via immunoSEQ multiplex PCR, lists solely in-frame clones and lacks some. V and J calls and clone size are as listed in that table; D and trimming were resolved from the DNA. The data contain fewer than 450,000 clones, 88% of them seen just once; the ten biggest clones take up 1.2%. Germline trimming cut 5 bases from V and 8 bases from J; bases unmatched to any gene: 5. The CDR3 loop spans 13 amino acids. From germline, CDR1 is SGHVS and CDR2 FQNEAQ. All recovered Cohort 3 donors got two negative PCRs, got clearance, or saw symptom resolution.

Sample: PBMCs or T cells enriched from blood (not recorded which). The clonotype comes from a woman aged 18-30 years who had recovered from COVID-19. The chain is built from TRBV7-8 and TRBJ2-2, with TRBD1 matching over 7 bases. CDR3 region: CASSPRQGGELFF. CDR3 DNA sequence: TGTGCCAGCAGCCCACGACAGGGTGGGGAGCTGTTTTTT.